One T cell receptor (beta chain) is described in this entry. Its specificity is not known. The sample belongs to a study of naive and memory T cell subsets. Both TRBC1 and TRBC2 were covered by a beta constant-region primer of two equimolar oligonucleotides. TCRdb re-derived calls from the UMI-ligation and nested PCR reads in MiXCR, one entry per CDR3 protein. The repertoire holds 140,000 to 150,000 distinct CDR3 sequences, with about 15% as singletons. Findings and limits, study-wide: TCR counts from RNA may reflect activation-linked expression changes.

Sequences were obtained from naive CD4+ T cells from blood. This clonotype was obtained from a human donor in good health.

The CDR3 is CSASAGTSVGVEQFF. CDR3 DNA sequence: TGCAGTGCCTCTGCCGGGACTAGCGTGGGGGTCGAGCAGTTCTTC. The chain carries TRBV20-1 and TRBJ2-1; 10 bases line up with TRBD2. The CDR3 covers 15 residues. The V and J ends lost 6 bases and 10 bases, in that order; junction bases with no gene match: 15. The germline V gene encodes CDR1 DFQATT and CDR2 SNEGSKA (reference sequence).